This T cell receptor (beta chain) stems from a study of T cell repertoires in cytomegalovirus infection. Study at large: Through public TCR beta signatures, both CMV infection and matching HLA type were indicated. Overall study results and limits: In two of eight donors, the top clonotype was HLA-C-restricted CMV-specific.

Worth noting for this clonotype: Its specificity is not known.

V lost 4 bases to trimming and J lost 4 bases, with 11 bases between them. This CDR3 region has 13 residues. Germline-derived CDR1 and CDR2 are SGHVS and FNYEAQ. TCRdb used MiXCR to reprocess the reads, holding one entry per CDR3 protein. The sample lists approximately 250,000 distinct CDR3 sequences, roughly 23% occurring once. The chain carries TRBV7-6 and TRBJ2-7, with D possibly matching TRBD2 (5 bases). The receptor's source is a human donor in good health (CMV status not recorded). Some clones in this sample may be carry-over from other donors' samples. The sample was CD8+ T cells from PBMCs. Here the CDR3 DNA reads TGTGCCAGCAGCTCCCAATCGGGATACGAGCAGTACTTC. Its protein is CASSSQSGYEQYF.